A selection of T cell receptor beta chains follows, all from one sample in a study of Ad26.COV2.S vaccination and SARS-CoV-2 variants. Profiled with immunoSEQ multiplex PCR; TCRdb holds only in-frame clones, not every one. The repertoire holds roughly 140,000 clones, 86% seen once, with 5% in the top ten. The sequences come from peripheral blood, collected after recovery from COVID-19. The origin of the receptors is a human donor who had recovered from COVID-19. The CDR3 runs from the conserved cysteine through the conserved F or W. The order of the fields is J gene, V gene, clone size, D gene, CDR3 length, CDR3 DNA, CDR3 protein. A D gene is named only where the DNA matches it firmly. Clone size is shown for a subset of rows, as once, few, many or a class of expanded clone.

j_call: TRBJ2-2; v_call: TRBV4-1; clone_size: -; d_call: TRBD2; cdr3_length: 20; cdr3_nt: TGCGCCAGCAGCCAAAGACCCGGGACTAGCGGGGGGGCGGGCACCGGGGAGCTGTTTTTT; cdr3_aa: CASSQRPGTSGGAGTGELFF
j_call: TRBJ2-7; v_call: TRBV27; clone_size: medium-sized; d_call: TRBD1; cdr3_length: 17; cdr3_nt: TGTGCCAGCAGTTTAAGGCGGAAGGGACAGGCCTACAGCGAGCAGTACTTC; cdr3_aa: CASSLRRKGQAYSEQYF
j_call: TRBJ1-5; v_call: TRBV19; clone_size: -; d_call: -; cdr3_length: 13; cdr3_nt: TGTGCCAGTAGTTTCTTCGGCAATCAGCCCCAGCATTTT; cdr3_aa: CASSFFGNQPQHF
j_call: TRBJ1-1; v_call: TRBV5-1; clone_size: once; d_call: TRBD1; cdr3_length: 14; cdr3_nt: TGCGCCAGCAGTATTACAGGGGCCAACACTGAAGCTTTCTTT; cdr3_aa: CASSITGANTEAFF
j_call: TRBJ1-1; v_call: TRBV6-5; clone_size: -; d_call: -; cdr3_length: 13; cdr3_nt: TGTGCCAGCAGTTTGGGCGGAAACACTGAAGCTTTCTTT; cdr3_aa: CASSLGGNTEAFF
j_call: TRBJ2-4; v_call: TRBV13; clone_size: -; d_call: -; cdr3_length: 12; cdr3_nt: TGTGCCAGCAGCGAACCCGGGAACATTCAGTACTTC; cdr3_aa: CASSEPGNIQYF
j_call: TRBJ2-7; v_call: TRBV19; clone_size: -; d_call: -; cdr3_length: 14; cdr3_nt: TGTGCCAGGCGCGGGACACCTGACTCCTACGAGCAGTACTTC; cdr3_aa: CARRGTPDSYEQYF
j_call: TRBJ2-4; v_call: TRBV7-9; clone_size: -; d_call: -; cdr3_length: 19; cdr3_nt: TGTGCCAGCAGCTCTACCGTCACAAGTACTTCTCTAGCCAAAAACATTCAGTACTTC; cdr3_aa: CASSSTVTSTSLAKNIQYF
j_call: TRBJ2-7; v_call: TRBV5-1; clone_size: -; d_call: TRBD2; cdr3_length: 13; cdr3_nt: TGCGCCAGCAGTTGGGACTATGCGACCGAGCAGTACTTC; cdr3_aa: CASSWDYATEQYF
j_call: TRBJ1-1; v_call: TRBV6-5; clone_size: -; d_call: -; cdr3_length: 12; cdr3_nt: TGTGCCAGCCGGCTGCTGAACACTGAAGCTTTCTTT; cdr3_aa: CASRLLNTEAFF
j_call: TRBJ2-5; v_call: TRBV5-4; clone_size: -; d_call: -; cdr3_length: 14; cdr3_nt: TGTGCCAGCAGCTTCGCCGGAGAGCGGGAGACCCAGTACTTC; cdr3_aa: CASSFAGERETQYF
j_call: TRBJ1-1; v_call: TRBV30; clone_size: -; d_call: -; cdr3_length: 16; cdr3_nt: TGTGCCTGGAGTGTACTTCCGGGTTGGGGCGGCACTGAAGCTTTCTTT; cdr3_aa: CAWSVLPGWGGTEAFF
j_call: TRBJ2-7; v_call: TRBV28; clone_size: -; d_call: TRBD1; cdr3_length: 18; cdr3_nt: TGTGCCAGCAGTTCCACCTATCCTGGCGGGACAGGTGGCTACGAGCAGTACTTC; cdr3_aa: CASSSTYPGGTGGYEQYF
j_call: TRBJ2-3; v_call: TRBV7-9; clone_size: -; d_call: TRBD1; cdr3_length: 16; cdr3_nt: TGTGCCAGCAGCTTAGCAGGGGGCAGCCCCCCAGATACGCAGTATTTT; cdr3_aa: CASSLAGGSPPDTQYF
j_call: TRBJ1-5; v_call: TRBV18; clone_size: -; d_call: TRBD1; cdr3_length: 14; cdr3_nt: TGTGCCAGCTCATCAACAGGGGCTGTGCAGCCCCAGCATTTT; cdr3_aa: CASSSTGAVQPQHF
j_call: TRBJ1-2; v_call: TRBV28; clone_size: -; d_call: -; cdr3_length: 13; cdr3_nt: TGTGCCACCCTCTTGACAGCCGGTCATGGCTACACCTTC; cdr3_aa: CATLLTAGHGYTF
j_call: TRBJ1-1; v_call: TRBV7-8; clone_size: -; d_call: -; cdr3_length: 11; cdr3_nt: TGTGCCAGCAGCCTCCACGCTGAAGCTTTCTTT; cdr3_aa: CASSLHAEAFF
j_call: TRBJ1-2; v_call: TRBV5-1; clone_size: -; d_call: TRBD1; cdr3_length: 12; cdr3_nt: TGCGCCAGCAGCTTGGCTGGGACAGGGCCTGCCTTC; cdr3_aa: CASSLAGTGPAF
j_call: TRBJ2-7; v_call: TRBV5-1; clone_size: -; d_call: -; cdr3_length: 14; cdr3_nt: TGCGCCAGCAGTTACTCGGACGGTCCCTACGAGCAGTACTTC; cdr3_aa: CASSYSDGPYEQYF
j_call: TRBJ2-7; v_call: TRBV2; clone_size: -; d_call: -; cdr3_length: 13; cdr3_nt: TGTGCCAGCAGCCCGGACGGAACCTACGAGCAGTACTTC; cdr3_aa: CASSPDGTYEQYF
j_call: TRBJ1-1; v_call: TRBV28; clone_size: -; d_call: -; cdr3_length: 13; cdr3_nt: TGTGCCAGCAGCCGTGGGGGATACACTGAAGCTTTCTTT; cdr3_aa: CASSRGGYTEAFF
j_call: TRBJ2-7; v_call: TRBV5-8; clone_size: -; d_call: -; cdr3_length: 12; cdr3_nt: TGTGCCAGCAGCATGGGGGGTTCCGAGCAGTACTTC; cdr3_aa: CASSMGGSEQYF
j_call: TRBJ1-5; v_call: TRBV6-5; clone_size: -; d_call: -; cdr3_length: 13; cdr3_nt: TGTGCCAGCAGCAGACAGTGGAATCAGCCCCAGCATTTT; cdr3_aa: CASSRQWNQPQHF
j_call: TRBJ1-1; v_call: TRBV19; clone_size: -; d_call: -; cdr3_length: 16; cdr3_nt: TGTGCCAGTAGTATCGCCGGGACTGCCGGGGGGACTGAAGCTTTCTTT; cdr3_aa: CASSIAGTAGGTEAFF
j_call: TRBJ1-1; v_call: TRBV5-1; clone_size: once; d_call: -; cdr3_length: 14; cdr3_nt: TGCGCCAGCAGCCCTAGGGGGGCCGACACTGAAGCTTTCTTT; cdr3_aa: CASSPRGADTEAFF
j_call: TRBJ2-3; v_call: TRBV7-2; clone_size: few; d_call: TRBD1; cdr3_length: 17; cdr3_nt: TGTGCCAGCAGCTTGTGGACAGGGGGCGTTTTCACAGATACGCAGTATTTT; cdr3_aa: CASSLWTGGVFTDTQYF
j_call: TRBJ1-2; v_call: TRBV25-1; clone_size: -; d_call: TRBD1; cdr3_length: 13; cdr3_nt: TGTGCCAGCAGCGGGGGACAGGGATTTCGCTACACCTTC; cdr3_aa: CASSGGQGFRYTF
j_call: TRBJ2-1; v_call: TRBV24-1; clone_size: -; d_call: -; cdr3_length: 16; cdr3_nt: TGTGCCACCAGCTCAGGCCCCGTCAGCTCCTACAATGAGCAGTTCTTC; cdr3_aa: CATSSGPVSSYNEQFF
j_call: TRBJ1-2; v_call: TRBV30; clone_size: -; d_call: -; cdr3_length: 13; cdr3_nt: TGTGCCTGGGGGGACGGTTCGCGGTCTGGCTACACCTTC; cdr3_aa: CAWGDGSRSGYTF
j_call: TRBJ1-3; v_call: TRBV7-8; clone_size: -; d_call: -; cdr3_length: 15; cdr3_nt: TGTGCCAGCAGCTTAGCCGACATTGCTGGAAACACCATATATTTT; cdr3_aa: CASSLADIAGNTIYF
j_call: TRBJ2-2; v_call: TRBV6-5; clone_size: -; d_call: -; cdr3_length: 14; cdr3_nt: TGTGCCAGCAGACGCCTGAGGAACACCGGGGAGCTGTTTTTT; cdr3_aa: CASRRLRNTGELFF
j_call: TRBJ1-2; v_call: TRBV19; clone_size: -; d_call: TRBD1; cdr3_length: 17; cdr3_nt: TGTGCCAGTAGTTGGGGGATCCGACAGGGACCTCTCTATGGCTACACCTTC; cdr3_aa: CASSWGIRQGPLYGYTF
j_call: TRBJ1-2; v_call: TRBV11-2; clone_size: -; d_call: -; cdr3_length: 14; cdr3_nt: TGTGCCAGCAGCTTAGTCCAGGGAAACTATGGCTACACCTTC; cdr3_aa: CASSLVQGNYGYTF
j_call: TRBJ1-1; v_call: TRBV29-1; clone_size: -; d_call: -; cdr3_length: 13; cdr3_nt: TGCAGCGTAAAACCCACACTGAACACTGAAGCTTTCTTT; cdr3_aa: CSVKPTLNTEAFF
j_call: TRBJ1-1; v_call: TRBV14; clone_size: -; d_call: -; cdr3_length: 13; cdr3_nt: TGTGCCAGCAGCCTCGGGATAAACACTGAAGCTTTCTTT; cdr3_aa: CASSLGINTEAFF
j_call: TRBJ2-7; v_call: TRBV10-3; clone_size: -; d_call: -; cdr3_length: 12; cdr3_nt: TGTGCCATCAGTGAGGGGGCCTACGAGCAGTACTTC; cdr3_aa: CAISEGAYEQYF
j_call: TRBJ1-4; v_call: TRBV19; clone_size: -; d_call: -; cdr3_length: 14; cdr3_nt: TGTGCCAGTAGTACCGGCAGGGGTGGAGAAAAACTGTTTTTT; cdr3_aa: CASSTGRGGEKLFF
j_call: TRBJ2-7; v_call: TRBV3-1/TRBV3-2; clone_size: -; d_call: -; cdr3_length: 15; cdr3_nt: TGTGCCAGCAGCCAAGATCGGACATCCCAAGCGTGGCAGTACTTC; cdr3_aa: CASSQDRTSQAWQYF
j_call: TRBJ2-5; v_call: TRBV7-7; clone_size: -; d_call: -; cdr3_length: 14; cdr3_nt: TGTGCTAGCAGCCCCCTGGGGGATAGGGAGACCCAGTACTTC; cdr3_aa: CASSPLGDRETQYF